Listed here is a single T cell receptor (beta chain). This clonotype was observed a few times. Its antigen has not been determined. No quality values exist for individual bases; no much larger clone is one base distant. Library method: 5' RACE. The sequencer listed for this sample is Illumina HiSeq 2500. A second about 6 to 11 cycle PCR used a sample-barcoded 5' primer and a J-beta primer mix. Each TCR beta cDNA molecule received a unique molecular identifier from a template-switch 5' adaptor carrying 12 random nucleotides. Each sample yielded at least 3 million CDR3-containing paired-end reads. All of the RNA was converted into first-strand cDNA using the Mint cDNA synthesis kit, with a TRBC-specific oligonucleotide serving as the primer. After uracil-DNA glycosylase treatment, a first 18-cycle PCR used universal primers M1SS and BC2_uni_R on all cDNA. On the study's bioinformatics: For normalization, 1 million high-quality reads were randomly selected from each sample, with every read carrying a distinct molecular identifier. Reads sharing molecular identifiers were discarded rather than binned into consensus sequences. MiTCR, with a Q25 quality threshold and the strictest error-elimination algorithm, was used for CDR3 identification, clonotype clustering and error correction. A nonparametric unseen species model using Euler transformation provided a lower-bound estimate of total TCR beta diversity. Using fastp trimming at Q25 and MiXCR clonotype assembly, TCRdb reanalyzed the public sequencing data and kept in-frame beta chains. Each record represents a unique CDR3 protein, reported with the most common genes and DNA among its rows. The V and J calls and clone size are TCRdb's, not the authors'. This sample is represented by 600,000 to 800,000 distinct CDR3 sequences; roughly half of them were singletons. The top ten clones comprise approximately 13% of the sample.

The donors were some 36 Caucasian individuals from Russia, aged about 6 to 95 years, who were systemically healthy. About 9.1 milliliters of peripheral blood were collected from each donor into EDTA-treated Vacutainer tubes. PBMCs were isolated by Ficoll-Paque density-gradient centrifugation, with at least 7 million obtained per sample. Total RNA, at least 6 micrograms per sample, was extracted from PBMCs with Trizol reagent. The percentages of naive CD45RAhigh/CD27high T cells were determined by flow cytometry on a PBMC aliquot from every donor. Based on the germline V gene, the CDR1 and CDR2 sequences are SNHLY and FYNNEI. V loses 7 bases, J loses 6 bases, and the germline ends lie 16 bases apart. Including the terminal cysteine and phenylalanine, the CDR3 comprises 13 residues. The kept DNA is CDR3 alone, 39 bases in frame from the first base. This record comes from a study of blood T cells in healthy people across ages (dated by TCRdb to 2015 to 2017). Some background on the complete study: Template switching captured roughly one uniquely barcoded TCR beta cDNA molecule per two T cells in model experiments. To avoid experimental bias, donors of different ages were randomly spread across the sequencing lanes. The donors were split into four age groups: young (average about 15 years), middle-aged (around 40), aged (62) and long-lived (under 90). Two additional independent replicas of 1 million unique cDNA reads from the same blood draw were analyzed for two donors (one aged 18 to 29 and one aged 80 or older). Age-related changes in TCR beta repertoire diversity were measured in the study by deep sequencing normalized with unique cDNA molecular identifiers. Paper-wide results and their limitations: Observed TCR beta diversity per million T cells fell roughly linearly with age, and a significant reduction was already apparent by age around 39. Estimates of total diversity based on one million sequenced T cells were considered lower bounds and underestimates. Compared with the aged group, more naive CD4+ T cells, fewer expanded clones and increased TCR diversity were shown by the long-lived group, suggesting age selection. Because the CMV infection status of the donors was unknown, age-related changes in expanded clonotypes may potentially have been confounded. Observed TCR beta diversity correlated strongly with the percentage of naive T cells measured by flow cytometry. Since profiling was done on bulk unsorted PBMCs, naive and antigen-experienced compartments could not be conclusively compared.

The sequence derives from a woman older than 75 in good health. Rearrangement joined TRBV2 to TRBJ2-7; a tentative D call is TRBD2 (5 bases match). Sequencing used blood. The CDR3 region: CASKLGRSGEQYF. The DNA sequence follows: TGTGCCAGCAAATTAGGGAGAAGCGGCGAGCAGTACTTC. Outside the CDR3, residues come from the reference TRBV2 and TRBJ2-7 proteins, so the full variable domain is: EPEVTQTPSHQVTQMGQEVILRCVPISNHLYFYWYRQILGQKVEFLVSFYNNEISEKSEIFDDQFSVERPDGSNFTLKIRSTKLEDSAMYFCASKLGRSGEQYFGPGTRLTVT.